Sequencing of this T cell receptor (beta chain) was carried out in a study of chemoradiotherapy in HPV16-positive cancers. In the study overall: Candidate HPV-specific clones and shared TCR motifs came from a couple of HPV16-positive patients.

The germline CDR1 and CDR2 sequences are SGHTA and FQGTGA. Trimming removed 5 bases from V and 2 bases from J, with 8 bases in between. This CDR3 is 13 amino acids long. This table comes from immunoSEQ multiplex PCR, and its TCRdb copy is limited to in-frame clones, with some not included. This table holds several thousand clones, 65% to 75% found once. This TCR was sampled from a human donor with HPV-associated anogenital cancer. The chain couples TRBV7-3 to TRBJ2-3; D unclear. Sequences were derived from tumor tissue, sampled from a patient who underwent chemoradiotherapy. CDR3 sequence: CASSKQVTDTQYF. In nucleotides, the CDR3 is TGTGCCAGCAGCAAGCAGGTCACAGATACGCAGTATTTT. Full variable domain (rest looked up from reference TRBV7-3 and TRBJ2-3): GAGVSQTPSNKVTEKGKYVELRCDPISGHTALYWYRQSLGQGPEFLIYFQGTGAADDSGLPNDRFFAVRPEGSVSTLKIQRTERGDSAVYLCASSKQVTDTQYFGPGTRLTVL.